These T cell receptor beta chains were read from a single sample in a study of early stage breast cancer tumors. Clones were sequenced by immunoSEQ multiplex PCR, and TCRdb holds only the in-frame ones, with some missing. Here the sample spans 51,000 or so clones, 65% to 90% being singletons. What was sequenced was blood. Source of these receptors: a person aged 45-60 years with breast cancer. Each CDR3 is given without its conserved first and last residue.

CDR3 protein: ASGLGVGTEAF
V gene: TRBV12-5

CDR3 protein: AWSKGSYGYT
V gene: TRBV30

CDR3 protein: ASSLGVQREQY
V gene: TRBV7-8

CDR3 protein: ASSAPGAAGANVLT
V gene: TRBV7-8

CDR3 protein: ASSPPGAGEQY
V gene: TRBV18

CDR3 protein: ASSILAGVETQY
V gene: TRBV19

CDR3 protein: ASSPGLLDGYT
V gene: TRBV7-2

CDR3 protein: ASRPRGGINGNEQF
V gene: TRBV6-6

CDR3 protein: ASIGGTLGNTEAF
V gene: TRBV19

CDR3 protein: VRSLGLGVSSYNEQF
V gene: TRBV7-5

CDR3 protein: ASTWGSVNEQF
V gene: TRBV6-6

CDR3 protein: ASSWVAGDSADTQY
V gene: TRBV5-8

CDR3 protein: ASSLDNYDYT
V gene: TRBV5-1

CDR3 protein: ASAGGGHQPQH
V gene: TRBV28

CDR3 protein: ASGGSENTGELF
V gene: TRBV21-1

CDR3 protein: ASSFSEADTQY
V gene: TRBV7-3

CDR3 protein: ASSFRDGNEQF
V gene: TRBV11-2

CDR3 protein: ASSSGRSTDTQY
V gene: TRBV5-1

CDR3 protein: ASSLGDRRIYEQY
V gene: TRBV5-1

CDR3 protein: ASKGGSSGNTIY
V gene: TRBV10-3

CDR3 protein: ASSSGRDSGNTIY
V gene: TRBV5-4

CDR3 protein: ASSLNAGSTDTQY
V gene: TRBV11-2

CDR3 protein: ASSSRDGSSYNSPLH
V gene: TRBV9

CDR3 protein: ASSLRADPEGTEAF
V gene: TRBV7-2

CDR3 protein: ASSPPGLGNQPQH
V gene: TRBV18

CDR3 protein: ASSPQGGQLAYEQY
V gene: TRBV7-7

CDR3 protein: ASSPPAKGFNEQF
V gene: TRBV18

CDR3 protein: ASSKGLAGNYEQY
V gene: TRBV21-1

CDR3 protein: ASSFTVESWNEQF
V gene: TRBV5-1

CDR3 protein: ASSPDRTYEQY
V gene: TRBV5-4